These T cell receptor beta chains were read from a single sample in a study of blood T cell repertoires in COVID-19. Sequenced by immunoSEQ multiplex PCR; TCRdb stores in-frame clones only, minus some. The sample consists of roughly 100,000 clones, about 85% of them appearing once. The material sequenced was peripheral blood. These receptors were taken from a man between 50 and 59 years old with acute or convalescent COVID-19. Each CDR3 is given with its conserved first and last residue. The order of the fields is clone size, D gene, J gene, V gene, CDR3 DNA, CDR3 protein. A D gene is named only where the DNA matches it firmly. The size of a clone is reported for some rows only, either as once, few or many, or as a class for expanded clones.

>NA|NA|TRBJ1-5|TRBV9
TGTGCCAGCAGCGAGATAGGGGGTCAGCCCACAGCGGGCAATCAGCCCCAGCATTTT
CASSEIGGQPTAGNQPQHF
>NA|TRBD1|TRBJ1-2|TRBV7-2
TGTGCCAGCAGCTTATCGGGACAGGGAGTGAATGGCTACACCTTC
CASSLSGQGVNGYTF
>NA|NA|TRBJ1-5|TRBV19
TGTGCCAGTAGTATCGGGCAGGGCCACAATCAGCCCCAGCATTTT
CASSIGQGHNQPQHF
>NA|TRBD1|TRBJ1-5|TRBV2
TGTGCCAGCGCCGGGACAGGGGGCAATCAGCCCCAGCATTTT
CASAGTGGNQPQHF
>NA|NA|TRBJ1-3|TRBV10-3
TGTGCCATAGCGGTAAGAGGACGCCGCTCTGGAAACACCATATATTTT
CAIAVRGRRSGNTIYF
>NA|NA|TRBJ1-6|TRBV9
TGTGCCAGCAGCCCCCCGACAGGAAGTACTTCACCCCTCCACTTT
CASSPPTGSTSPLHF
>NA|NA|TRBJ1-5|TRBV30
TGTGCCTATTCGACCGGGAGCCTGGATCAGCCCCAGCATTTT
CAYSTGSLDQPQHF
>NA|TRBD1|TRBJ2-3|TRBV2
TGTGCCAGCAGCCTGGACAGGGGGACCACAGATACGCAGTATTTT
CASSLDRGTTDTQYF
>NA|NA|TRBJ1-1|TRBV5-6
TGTGCCAGCAGCTTACGCCGGAGGCCTGAAGCTTTCTTT
CASSLRRRPEAFF
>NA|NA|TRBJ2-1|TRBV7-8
TGTGCCAGCAGCTTATTACACTACAATGAGCAGTTCTTC
CASSLLHYNEQFF
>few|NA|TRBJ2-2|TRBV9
TGTGCCAGCAGCGTTGAGACACTGAATGGGGAGCTGTTTTTT
CASSVETLNGELFF
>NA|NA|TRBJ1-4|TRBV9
TGTGCCAGCAGCGTCTCCCCCGCAACTAATGAAAAACTGTTTTTT
CASSVSPATNEKLFF
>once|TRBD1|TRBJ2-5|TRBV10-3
TGTGCCATCAGCGCGCAGGGACAGGGTGGGGAGACCCAGTACTTC
CAISAQGQGGETQYF
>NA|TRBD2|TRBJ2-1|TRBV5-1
TGCGCCAGCAACCCGGGACTAGCGACATCGAGCTCCTACAATGAGCAGTTCTTC
CASNPGLATSSSYNEQFF
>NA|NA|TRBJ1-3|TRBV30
TGTGCCTGGACAGGGAACCCTGGAAACACCATATATTTT
CAWTGNPGNTIYF
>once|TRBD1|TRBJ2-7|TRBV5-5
TGTGCCAGCAGCGGAGGACAGGGGCGGCCGTCCTACGAGCAGTACTTC
CASSGGQGRPSYEQYF
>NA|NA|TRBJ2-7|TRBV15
TGTGCCACCAGCCGGGGTCCGGCCTACGAGCAGTACTTC
CATSRGPAYEQYF
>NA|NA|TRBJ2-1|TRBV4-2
TGTGCCAGCAGCCAAGATGGTCTGGGGCAGTCTCCCAATGAGCAGTTCTTC
CASSQDGLGQSPNEQFF
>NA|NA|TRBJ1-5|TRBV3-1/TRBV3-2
TGTGCCAGCAGCCAAGCCGGGGGGGGGAAAAATCAGCCCCAGCATTTT
CASSQAGGGKNQPQHF
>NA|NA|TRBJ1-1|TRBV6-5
TGTGCCAGCAGGCAGATGAACACTGAAGCTTTCTTT
CASRQMNTEAFF
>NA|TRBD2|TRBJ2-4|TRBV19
TGTGCCAGTACCCCTCTGGCGGGAGGTAAGGACAAAAACATTCAGTACTTC
CASTPLAGGKDKNIQYF
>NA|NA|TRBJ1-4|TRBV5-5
TGTGCCAGCAGCTTGTCAATGATGGGGCTAGGTGAAAAACTGTTTTTT
CASSLSMMGLGEKLFF
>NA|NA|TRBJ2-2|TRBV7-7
TGTGCTAGCAGCTTAGACTTTTCGAACACCGGGGAGCTGTTTTTT
CASSLDFSNTGELFF
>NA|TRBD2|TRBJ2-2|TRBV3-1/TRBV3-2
TGTGCCAGCAGCCGATTAGGGGCGGGGGCCGGGGAGCTGTTTTTT
CASSRLGAGAGELFF
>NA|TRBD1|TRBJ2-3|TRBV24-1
TGTGCCACCAGTGATTCCAGGGGGCTGGGCACAGATACGCAGTATTTT
CATSDSRGLGTDTQYF
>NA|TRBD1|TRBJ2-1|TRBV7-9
TGTGCCAGCAGCGCCGTCATCGGGGACAGGGTCTACAATGAGCAGTTCTTC
CASSAVIGDRVYNEQFF
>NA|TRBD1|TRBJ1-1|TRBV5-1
TGCGCCAGCAGCTTGGGCAGGGGGACTGAAGCTTTCTTT
CASSLGRGTEAFF
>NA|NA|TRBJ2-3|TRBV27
TGTGCCAGCAGAGCTTTAGGGGCAGATACGCAGTATTTT
CASRALGADTQYF
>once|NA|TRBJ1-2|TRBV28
TGTGCCAGCACCGGAGGGTGGATGAATGGGGTCTATGGCTACACCTTC
CASTGGWMNGVYGYTF
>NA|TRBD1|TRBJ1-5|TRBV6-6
TGTGCCAGCAGTCGACAGGGGGCTCAGCCCCAGCATTTT
CASSRQGAQPQHF
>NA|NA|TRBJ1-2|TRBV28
TGTGCCAGCAGTAGGGGTGCCTACTATGGCTACACCTTC
CASSRGAYYGYTF
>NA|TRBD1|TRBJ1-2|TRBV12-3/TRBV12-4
TGTGCCAGCGGGGGACAGAACATCTATGGCTACACCTTC
CASGGQNIYGYTF
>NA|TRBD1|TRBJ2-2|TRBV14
TGTGCCAGCAGCCAAGACATGAACAGGGGATTTTCGGGCACCGGGGAGCTGTTTTTT
CASSQDMNRGFSGTGELFF
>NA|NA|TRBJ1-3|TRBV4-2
TGTGCCAGCAGCCAAGAGTACTCTGGAAACACCATATATTTT
CASSQEYSGNTIYF
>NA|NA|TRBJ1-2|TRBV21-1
TGTGCCAGCAGCAAAGACCGGAGTTCCCGGGGCTATGGCTACACCTTC
CASSKDRSSRGYGYTF
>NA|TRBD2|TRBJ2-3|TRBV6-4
TGTGCCAGCAGTGACGGTTTTCTAGCGGGGGTCGATACGCAGTATTTT
CASSDGFLAGVDTQYF
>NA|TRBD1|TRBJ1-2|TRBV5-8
TGTGCCAGCAGCCCATTGACAGGGCGGGGCTATGGCTACACCTTC
CASSPLTGRGYGYTF
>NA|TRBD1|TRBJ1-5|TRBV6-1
TGTGCCAGCAGTGGGAAGACAGGGGGGTCAGATCAGCCCCAGCATTTT
CASSGKTGGSDQPQHF
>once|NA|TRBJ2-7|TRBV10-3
TGTGCCACACAGGGTTCTTACGAGCAGTACTTC
CATQGSYEQYF
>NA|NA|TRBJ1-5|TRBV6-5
TGTGCCAGCAGTTATCACGCCCCACCCCTAGGTCAGCCCCAGCATTTT
CASSYHAPPLGQPQHF
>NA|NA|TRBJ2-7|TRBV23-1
TGCGCCAGCAACCAACGGGCGCTCCAGACAGGACGCTACGAGCAGTACTTC
CASNQRALQTGRYEQYF
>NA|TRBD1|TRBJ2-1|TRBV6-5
TGTGCCACTAGGGACAGCTACAATGAGCAGTTCTTC
CATRDSYNEQFF
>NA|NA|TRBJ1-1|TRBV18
TGTGCCAGCTCACCAAGGCGGGATACTGAAGCTTTCTTT
CASSPRRDTEAFF
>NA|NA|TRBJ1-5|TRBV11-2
TGTGCCAGCAGCTATGGGAGAGGGGGAAATCAGCCCCAGCATTTT
CASSYGRGGNQPQHF
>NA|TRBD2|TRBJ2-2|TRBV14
TGTGCCAGCAGCCAAGGTGCGAGACTAGCGGGAGTTACCGGGGAGCTGTTTTTT
CASSQGARLAGVTGELFF
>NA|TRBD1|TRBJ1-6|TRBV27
TGTGCCAGCAGACTCGGACAGGGGAGAAGTAATTCACCCCTCCACTTT
CASRLGQGRSNSPLHF
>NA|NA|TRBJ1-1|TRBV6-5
TGTGCCAGCAGTTACTCGAAAAAGGGGACTGAAGCTTTCTTT
CASSYSKKGTEAFF
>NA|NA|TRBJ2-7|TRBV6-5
TGTGCCAGCAGTCCCGGGACACGTCTGAGCGAGCAGTACTTC
CASSPGTRLSEQYF